The 11 T cell receptor beta chains reported below all come from one sample, sequenced in a study of T cell repertoires in ileal Crohn's disease. Sample time point: neoterminal ileum biopsy at postoperative endoscopy, about 6 months after surgery. The data were produced by immunoSEQ multiplex PCR, yet TCRdb's version contains in-frame clones alone and is incomplete. The profile shows approximately 19,000 clones, around 70% of them singletons. Sequencing input: ileal tissue. The receptors were sampled from an adult with Crohn's disease.

This chain uses TRBV7-6 with TRBJ2-7, with TRBD1 matching over 8 bases. Germline V CDR1 and CDR2: SGHVS, FNYEAQ. There are 14 residues in the CDR3. The junction had 8 bases not matched to a gene; V was cut back by 5 bases and J by 5 bases. As DNA, the CDR3 is TGTGCCAGCAGCGACGGCAGGGGGCGAGACGAGCAGTACTTC. It specifies CASSDGRGRDEQYF.

The V call is TRBV10-3, the J call TRBJ2-7, with TRBD2 matching over 8 bases. The J segment lost 3 bases and the V segment lost 2 bases, leaving 3 bases of the junction unmatched. Germline-derived CDR1 and CDR2 are ENHRY and SYGVKD. The CDR3 is made up of 14 amino acids. In DNA, the CDR3 is TGTGCCATCAGTGAGCGGGGGGGCGGCTACGAGCAGTACTTC. Residues: CAISERGGGYEQYF.

CDR3 sequence reads: CASSSLDSNSPLHF. CDR3 DNA sequence: TGTGCCAGCAGCTCCTTGGACAGTAATTCACCCCTCCACTTT. The rearrangement links TRBV6-5 to TRBJ1-6; tentative D call: TRBD1 (6 bases). The CDR3 loop spans 14 amino acids. Germline V gene lookup returns CDR1 MNHEY and CDR2 SVGAGI. Trimming removed 6 bases at V and 6 bases at J, with 12 bases between.

The genes are TRBV18 and TRBJ2-7, with TRBD1 matching 7 bases. The V gene end was trimmed by 0 bases and the J gene end by 1 base; junction bases not matched to a gene: 9. Germline loops: CDR1 KGHSH, CDR2 LQKENI. The CDR3 totals 17 residues. CDR3 bases: TGTGCCAGCTCACCACCACTCCAGGACAGGACTTCCTACGAGCAGTACTTC. Translated, it gives CASSPPLQDRTSYEQYF.

This chain connects TRBV27 to TRBJ2-5; no reliable D call. The J call is uncertain, as TRBJ2-7 better fits the DNA end. The CDR3 has 15 residues. CDR1 and CDR2 from the germline V gene are MNHEY and SMNVEV (reference sequence). This chain's CDR3 is CASSLSAARSYEQYF. CDR3 nucleotides: TGTGCCAGCAGTTTATCGGCAGCGCGCTCCTACGAGCAGTACTTC.

The gene calls are TRBV27 and TRBJ1-2; perhaps TRBD1 as D (5 bases). The CDR3 is 13 residues long. The germline V gene encodes CDR1 MNHEY and CDR2 SMNVEV (reference sequence). Trimming removed 6 bases from V and 10 bases from J, with 18 bases in between. In DNA form, the CDR3 reads TGTGCCAGCAGCTCGGACGCCGGTGGACACTACACCTTC. Its protein is CASSSDAGGHYTF.

This sequence joins TRBV27 and TRBJ1-2; D is perhaps TRBD1 (6 bases). Germline V gene data show CDR1 as MNHEY and CDR2 as SMNVEV (reference sequence). This CDR3 comprises 12 residues. V was cut by 5 bases and J by 8 bases, with 12 bases left in between. CDR3 sequence reads: CASSAQGLGYTF. For the CDR3, the DNA is TGTGCCAGCAGTGCACAGGGTTTGGGCTACACCTTC.

This clone was seen a few times. The chain recombines TRBV7-8 with TRBJ2-7, with D hard to call. The CDR3 has 14 amino acids. V lost 4 bases and J 0 bases, leaving 10 bases between the germline ends. Germline lookup yields CDR1 SGHVS and CDR2 FQNEAQ. Here the CDR3 DNA reads TGTGCCAGCAGCTCGATATCGGTCTCCTACGAGCAGTACTTC. It yields the protein CASSSISVSYEQYF.

This chain connects TRBV6-5 to TRBJ2-7; TRBD2 aligns across 7 bases. Germline CDR1 is MNHEY and CDR2 is SVGAGI. CDR3 length: 14 residues. V trimming: 10 bases; J trimming: 5 bases; junction bases outside the gene matches: 14. CDR3 nucleotide sequence: TGTGCCACCCGGAGGGGCGGGAGTAGTCACGAGCAGTACTTC. Protein: CATRRGGSSHEQYF.

This clone has just a few counts. This rearrangement joins TRBV12-1 to TRBJ2-2; the table calls TRBD2, which could not be checked here. TRBV12-1 is recorded as a pseudogene. This CDR3 is 13 amino acids long. The CDR3 DNA reads as TGTGCCAGGTGGGCCGTTAGCGCCGGGGAGCTGTTTTTT. Residues: CARWAVSAGELFF.

The chain has TRBV6-6 and TRBJ2-1; 7 bases fit TRBD2. The CDR3 totals 16 residues. Germline V gene data show CDR1 as MNHNY and CDR2 as SVGAGI (reference sequence). The ends lost 4 bases at V and 7 bases at J; junction bases unmatched: 13. The CDR3, as DNA: TGTGCCAGCAGTTGGGGGGGGGAGGGAGTATCGAATGAGCAGTTCTTC. Translation gives CASSWGGEGVSNEQFF.